The 32 T cell receptor beta chains reported below all come from one sample, sequenced in a study of PD-1 and CTLA-4 blockade in melanoma. Here immunoSEQ multiplex PCR was the method, and the copy in TCRdb shows in-frame clones only, minus some. The profile shows approximately 33,000 clones, around 93% of them singletons. The sequencing here drew on CD8+ T cells from peripheral blood, taken from a patient given anti-PD-1 treatment. These receptors were taken from a human donor with melanoma.

J is TRBJ1-5 and V is TRBV19; no clear D gene. Germline V gene sequence: CDR1 LNHDA, CDR2 SQIVND (reference sequence). Trimming cost V 1 base and J 5 bases, with 15 bases left between them. CDR3 length: 16 amino acids. CDR3 sequence (DNA): TGTGCCAGTAGTATAGTGTCGGATATACAAGATCAGCCCCAGCATTTT. Its protein product is CASSIVSDIQDQPQHF.

The chain carries TRBV29-1 and TRBJ2-7; weak D call: TRBD1 (6 bases). The V and J ends lost 4 bases and 5 bases respectively, with 15 bases between them. This CDR3 region has 13 residues. Germline values: CDR1 SQVTM, CDR2 ANQGSEA. CDR3 bases: TGCAGCGTTGCAGGGGAGAAAAGCGACGAGCAGTACTTC. The encoded protein is CSVAGEKSDEQYF.

The chain carries TRBV6-5 and TRBJ2-5; D possibly matches TRBD1 or TRBD2 (5 bases each). The CDR3 is 14 amino acids. Germline-derived CDR1 and CDR2 are MNHEY and SVGAGI. Trimming stripped 4 bases from V and 5 bases from J, with 14 bases between. The CDR3 region has the DNA TGTGCCAGCAGTTCTCCGGGGCGTCTGGAGACCCAGTACTTC. Its translation: CASSSPGRLETQYF.

The rearrangement uses TRBV5-1 and TRBJ1-1; D is ambiguous. CDR1 is SGHRS, CDR2 YFSETQ, per germline. Deletions cut 0 bases from V and 0 bases from J, with 9 bases between. CDR3 length: 15 residues. CDR3 in DNA: TGCGCCAGCAGCTTGGAGGCGTTCATGAACACTGAAGCTTTCTTT. The encoded protein is CASSLEAFMNTEAFF.

V and J are TRBV4-1 and TRBJ1-1; D not resolved. V lost 1 base and J lost 1, with 10 bases in between. CDR3 length equals 15 residues. The germline V gene has CDR1 MGHRA and CDR2 YSYEKL. The CDR3 protein is CASSQGRLPNTEAFF. The DNA of the CDR3 is TGCGCCAGCAGCCAAGGTAGACTCCCGAACACTGAAGCTTTCTTT.

This clone has a single count. The V and J genes are TRBV28 and TRBJ2-7; D is unclear. This CDR3 spans 15 amino acids. Per the germline V gene, CDR1 is MDHEN and CDR2 is SYDVKM. Trimming removed 4 bases from V and 0 bases from J, with 13 bases in between. The CDR3 nucleotides are TGTGCCAGCAGTTCTGGTGCGAACTACTCCTACGAGCAGTACTTC. It specifies CASSSGANYSYEQYF.

V gene TRBV12-3 or TRBV12-4 combines with J gene TRBJ1-2; D is uncertain. CDR3 length equals 13 residues. V lost 4 bases, J lost 1 base, and 7 bases lay in between. The CDR3 reads CASSSDGNYGYTF. The DNA of the CDR3 is TGTGCCAGCAGTTCGGACGGTAACTATGGCTACACCTTC.

The rearrangement joins TRBV6-5 to TRBJ1-1; D not resolved. CDR3 size: 13 residues. V dropped 1 base and J dropped 3 bases, with 6 bases sitting between them. The germline CDR1 and CDR2 sequences are MNHEY and SVGAGI. As DNA, the CDR3 is TGTGCCAGCAGTTACTACCGAGACACTGAAGCTTTCTTT. This encodes CASSYYRDTEAFF.

V is TRBV5-4 and J is TRBJ2-3, with a tentative D call TRBD1 (6 bases). Per the germline V gene, CDR1 is SGHNT and CDR2 is YYREEE (reference sequence). The CDR3 loop spans 15 amino acids. With 4 bases removed from V and 2 bases from J, the gap between germline ends came to 14 bases. CDR3 nucleotides: TGTGCCAGCAGCCATCAGGGGACCCTCACAGATACGCAGTATTTT. This gives the protein CASSHQGTLTDTQYF. Variable domain in full (rest from reference TRBV5-4 and TRBJ2-3): ETGVTQSPTHLIKTRGQQVTLRCSSQSGHNTVSWYQQALGQGPQFIFQYYREEENGRGNFPPRFSGLQFPNYSSELNVNALELDDSALYLCASSHQGTLTDTQYFGPGTRLTVL.

This clone was recorded once. The rearrangement links TRBV18 to TRBJ2-3, with D uncertain. V lost 0 bases, J lost 4 bases, and 5 bases lay in between. The CDR3 is 13 residues long. The germline V gene encodes CDR1 KGHSH and CDR2 LQKENI. CDR3: CASSPPSSDTQYF. CDR3 sequence (DNA): TGTGCCAGCTCACCACCGAGCTCAGATACGCAGTATTTT.

CDR3 amino acids: CAWNELVTMNTEAFF. CDR3 nucleotides: TGTGCCTGGAACGAGTTGGTTACCATGAACACTGAAGCTTTCTTT. The rearrangement uses TRBV30 and TRBJ1-1; no definite D call. Germline V lookup: CDR1 GTSNPN, CDR2 SVGIG (reference sequence). Trimming pared 4 bases from V and 0 bases from J, leaving 15 bases between. The CDR3 extends over 15 amino acids.

This sequence joins TRBV7-3 and TRBJ2-3, with D perhaps TRBD1 (7 bases). V was cut by 5 bases and J by 0 bases, with 12 bases left in between. This CDR3 contains 15 residues. CDR1 and CDR2 (germline): SGHTA, FQGTGA. This CDR3 reads CASSEAGQSTDTQYF. As DNA, the CDR3 is TGTGCCAGCAGCGAGGCGGGACAGAGCACAGATACGCAGTATTTT.

This chain joins TRBV10-3 and TRBJ2-7; D perhaps matches TRBD2 (6 bases). The germline CDR1 and CDR2 sequences are ENHRY and SYGVKD. This CDR3 contains 15 residues. V lost 10 bases, J lost 4 bases, and 23 bases lay in between. The CDR3: CATKEGPEILYEQYF. CDR3 DNA: TGTGCCACCAAGGAGGGGCCAGAGATCCTATACGAGCAGTACTTC.

The chain combines TRBV7-9 with TRBJ2-7; 15 bases agree with TRBD2. The CDR3 has 14 residues. Germline V gene data show CDR1 as SEHNR and CDR2 as FQNEAQ (reference sequence). The J segment lost 6 bases and the V segment lost 4 bases, leaving 1 base of the junction unmatched. In DNA, the CDR3 is TGTGCCAGCAGCTGGGGACTAGCGGGAGGCGAGCAGTACTTC. Its protein product is CASSWGLAGGEQYF.

CDR3 nucleotide sequence: TGTGCCAGTAGTATAGGGAGCAATGAGCAGTTCTTC. Protein product: CASSIGSNEQFF. V usage is TRBV19 and J usage is TRBJ2-1; D is uncertain. V lost 1 base and J lost 6, with 4 bases in between. The CDR3 is made up of 12 amino acids. The germline CDR1 and CDR2 sequences are LNHDA and SQIVND (reference sequence).

The chain uses TRBV5-4 and TRBJ2-1; the match to TRBD2 covers 7 bases. J lost 9 bases, V lost 3 bases, and 6 bases had no gene match. Germline CDR1 reads SGHNT; CDR2 reads YYREEE (reference sequence). The length of the CDR3 is 13 residues. The CDR3 is CASSWEGSSEQFF. CDR3 DNA sequence: TGTGCCAGCAGCTGGGAGGGCTCATCTGAGCAGTTCTTC.

The J gene is TRBJ1-1, the V gene TRBV12-3 or TRBV12-4, with unresolved D. This CDR3 is built from 12 residues. Trimming removed 3 bases at V and 5 bases at J, with 7 bases between. Here the CDR3 DNA reads TGTGCCAGCAGTTTTCGAGGTACTGAAGCTTTCTTT. This sequence encodes CASSFRGTEAFF.

Only one count was recorded for this clone. V is TRBV3-1 (or the pseudogene TRBV3-2) and J is TRBJ2-3; D not certain. The CDR3 is made up of 13 amino acids. With 3 bases removed from V and 6 bases from J, the gap between germline ends came to 10 bases. The germline gives CDR1 LGHDT, CDR2 YNNKEL (reference sequence). Here the CDR3 reads CASSHAASDTQYF. In nucleotides, the CDR3 is TGTGCCAGCAGCCATGCAGCCAGCGATACGCAGTATTTT.

V and J are TRBV19 and TRBJ2-7; D remains ambiguous. CDR1 and CDR2 (germline): LNHDA, SQIVND (reference sequence). The V end lost 5 bases, the J end lost 2 bases, and 10 bases lay between the germline ends. CDR3 size: 13 residues. The CDR3, as DNA: TGTGCCAGTAGTTCTGGTGGCGCCTACGAGCAGTACTTC. Its protein product is CASSSGGAYEQYF.

The chain joins TRBV7-8 to TRBJ1-1, with D possibly being TRBD1 (5 bases). V was trimmed by 5 bases and J by 6 bases, leaving 13 bases between them. Germline V gene lookup returns CDR1 SGHVS and CDR2 FQNEAQ. The CDR3 sequence is 13 residues long. In DNA, the CDR3 is TGTGCCAGCAGCCACGGAGGGGTGGCTGAAGCTTTCTTT. Protein: CASSHGGVAEAFF.

The chain links TRBV15 to TRBJ2-1; TRBD2 matches at 7 bases. CDR1 LNHNV and CDR2 YYDKDF come from the germline V gene (reference sequence). The CDR3 is 14 amino acids. With 4 bases clipped from V and 8 bases from J, the junction kept 8 bases outside the gene matches. DNA for the CDR3: TGTGCCACCAGCATTACGGGGGGTTTTGATGAGCAGTTCTTC. As protein: CATSITGGFDEQFF.

The chain recombines TRBV11-2 with TRBJ1-3; perhaps TRBD1 as D (5 bases). Deletions cut 1 base from V and 0 bases from J, with 10 bases between. The CDR3 spans 16 residues. Germline V gene lookup returns CDR1 SGHAT and CDR2 FQNNGV. CDR3 in amino acids: CASSLGYRSSGNTIYF. CDR3 DNA sequence: TGTGCCAGCAGCTTAGGGTACAGGAGCTCTGGAAACACCATATATTTT.

The V gene is TRBV19, the J gene TRBJ1-2, with TRBD1 matching 8 bases. Looked up from germline, CDR1 is LNHDA and CDR2 is SQIVND (reference sequence). The CDR3 has 16 amino acids. V shed 8 bases and J 4 bases; nucleotides not matched to a gene: 15. CDR3 sequence (DNA): TGTGCCAGTGATGGACAGGGACGGCGACGCCCCTATGGCTACACCTTC. As protein: CASDGQGRRRPYGYTF.

J is TRBJ2-2 and V is TRBV27; D may be TRBD2 (6 bases). CDR1 and CDR2 from the germline V gene are MNHEY and SMNVEV (reference sequence). V lost 7 bases and J lost 7, with 7 bases in between. This CDR3 region has 11 residues. In DNA, the CDR3 is TGTGCCAGCAACGGGGGCGGGGAGCTGTTTTTT. It is translated as CASNGGGELFF.

Points on this clone: A read error may account for a junction end that differs from germline. The chain is built from TRBV10-1 and TRBJ2-7; weak D call: TRBD1 (5 bases). This CDR3 spans 17 amino acids. CDR1 is WNHNN and CDR2 is SYGVQD in the germline V gene (reference sequence). The CDR3 reads CASREYRFRVGFYEQYF. CDR3 nucleotides: TGCGCCAGCAGAGAGTACAGGTTTCGGGTAGGGTTCTACGAGCAGTACTTC.

This chain links TRBV9 with TRBJ2-3, with a possible D match to TRBD2 (6 bases). The CDR3 is 15 amino acids. The V end was cut by 3 bases, the J end by 6 bases, with 17 bases between. Per germline, CDR1 SGDLS and CDR2 YYNGEE. CDR3 amino acids: CASSAGEASLDTQYF. In nucleotides, the CDR3 is TGTGCCAGCAGCGCGGGGGAGGCTAGCTTGGATACGCAGTATTTT.

V and J are TRBV27 and TRBJ2-5; the D is unclear. This CDR3 comprises 14 residues. Deletions cut 5 bases from V and 5 bases from J, with 15 bases between. Germline CDR1 and CDR2: MNHEY and SMNVEV (reference sequence). CDR3 in DNA: TGTGCCAGCAGTCTAGGACCGCTGGGGGAGACCCAGTACTTC. Amino acids: CASSLGPLGETQYF.

CDR3 nucleotide sequence: TGTGCCAGCAGTTTAATGAAAGGAGATACGCAGTATTTT. This translates into CASSLMKGDTQYF. The chain links TRBV27 to TRBJ2-3; D remains ambiguous. V was shortened by 2 bases and J by 5 bases, with 8 bases between the two germline ends. Germline CDR1 is MNHEY and CDR2 is SMNVEV (reference sequence). The length of the CDR3 is 13 residues.

This sequence joins TRBV6-4 and TRBJ2-7; the match to TRBD2 covers 7 bases. The germline gives CDR1 MRHNA, CDR2 SNTAGT. The CDR3 is 15 residues long. V was pared by 3 bases and J by 1 base, with 6 bases of the junction left unmatched. CDR3 DNA: TGTGCCAGCAGTGAAGTAGCGGGTGGGTCCTACGAGCAGTACTTC. It specifies CASSEVAGGSYEQYF.

The V gene is TRBV28, the J gene TRBJ2-5, with D unresolved. There are 13 residues in the CDR3. V lost 9 bases and J lost 4, with 15 bases in between. Germline CDR1 is MDHEN and CDR2 is SYDVKM. The CDR3 DNA is TGTGCCAGTGAGGAGCCCACCCGAGAGACCCAGTACTTC. This codes for CASEEPTRETQYF.

The CDR3 is CASASGGASAEQYF. The CDR3 DNA is TGTGCCAGCGCTAGCGGGGGGGCCTCAGCCGAGCAGTACTTC. This chain links TRBV9 with TRBJ2-7; 12 bases are a match to TRBD2. The germline CDR1 and CDR2 sequences are SGDLS and YYNGEE. This CDR3 is 14 amino acids long. The trim removed 7 bases at V and 6 bases at J, leaving 8 bases unmatched. The whole variable domain, remainder taken from reference TRBV9 and TRBJ2-7, is DSGVTQTPKHLITATGQRVTLRCSPRSGDLSVYWYQQSLDQGLQFLIQYYNGEERAKGNILERFSAQQFPDLHSELNLSSLELGDSALYFCASASGGASAEQYFGPGTRLTVT.

The V call is TRBV27, the J call TRBJ1-4; 9 nucleotides line up with TRBD1. Trimming took 8 bases from V and 0 from J; bases not matched to a gene: 16. CDR1 is MNHEY and CDR2 is SMNVEV in the germline V gene (reference sequence). CDR3 length: 19 residues. CDR3 sequence (DNA): TGTGCCAGCCGGCCGGGACAGGGAACGACATACGCAACTAATGAAAAACTGTTTTTT. Protein sequence: CASRPGQGTTYATNEKLFF. Looking up the rest from reference TRBV27 and TRBJ1-4 gives the full variable domain: EAQVTQNPRYLITVTGKKLTVTCSQNMNHEYMSWYRQDPGLGLRQIYYSMNVEVTDKGDVPEGYKVSRKEKRNFPLILESPSPNQTSLYFCASRPGQGTTYATNEKLFFGSGTQLSVL.